One sample yielded the 15 T cell receptor beta chains listed below, sequenced in a study of vaccination effects on CD4 cells after COVID-19. The antigens of these receptors remain unknown. Sequencing in the ViraFEST assay came after antigen-specific CD4+ T cells had been expanded with viral peptide pools, which were used to stimulate PBMC. Researchers isolated CD4+ T cells once roughly ten days of culture had elapsed. BNT162b2 vaccine or mRNA-1273 vaccine was given to participants in two doses. The assay was immunoSEQ multiplex PCR, and TCRdb's table has in-frame clones only and misses some. The profile shows tens of thousands of clones, 75% to 90% of them singletons. The material was CD4+ T cells from PBMCs cultured with SARS-CoV-2 spike peptides, obtained after COVID-19 vaccination. These receptors all stem from a human donor who received a COVID-19 vaccine. Some clones in this sample may be carry-over from other donors' samples.

This chain links TRBV4-1 with TRBJ1-5; D call uncertain. Germline CDR1 reads MGHRA; CDR2 reads YSYEKL. With 1 base removed from V and 3 bases from J, the gap between germline ends came to 10 bases. The CDR3 is 15 residues long. The CDR3 DNA follows: TGCGCCAGCAGCCAAGGGGCCCAGCCCAATCAGCCCCAGCATTTT. Translation gives CASSQGAQPNQPQHF.

The genes are TRBV5-1 and TRBJ2-3, with D unclear. This CDR3 region has 13 residues. The V gene's germline CDR1 is SGHRS and CDR2 YFSETQ. Trimming pared 2 bases from V and 6 bases from J, leaving 10 bases between. This CDR3 reads CASSLSLADTQYF. The CDR3 DNA reads TGCGCCAGCAGCTTATCTCTCGCGGATACGCAGTATTTT.

This clone was counted a few times. Additional DNA sequences in this sample encode the identical CDR3. The chain uses TRBV19 and TRBJ2-2; D might be TRBD1 (5 bases). CDR3 length: 15 residues. V lost 2 bases and J 3 bases, leaving 10 bases between the germline ends. The V gene's germline CDR1 is LNHDA and CDR2 SQIVND (reference sequence). CDR3 protein: CASSIQGLDTGELFF. The DNA for the CDR3 is TGTGCCAGTAGTATACAGGGTTTAGACACCGGGGAGCTGTTTTTT.

This rearrangement joins TRBV11-2 to TRBJ2-4; no clear D. CDR3 length: 15 residues. The germline V and J ends were trimmed by 5 bases and 6 bases, with 17 bases remaining between them. The germline V gene has CDR1 SGHAT and CDR2 FQNNGV. The CDR3 sequence: CASSVFSGQANIQYF. The DNA of the CDR3 is TGTGCCAGCAGCGTCTTCTCTGGCCAGGCAAACATTCAGTACTTC. Drawing the rest from reference TRBV11-2 and TRBJ2-4, the complete variable domain is EAGVAQSPRYKIIEKRQSVAFWCNPISGHATLYWYQQILGQGPKLLIQFQNNGVVDDSQLPKDRFSAERLKGVDSTLKIQPAKLEDSAVYLCASSVFSGQANIQYFGAGTRLSVL.

The DNA of the CDR3 is TGCAGCGTTGAAGGGGCGCGGGGGGCCTCTAGCACAGATACGCAGTATTTT. This gives the protein CSVEGARGASSTDTQYF. The V call is TRBV29-1, the J call TRBJ2-3; 8 nucleotides agree with TRBD2. Per germline, CDR1 SQVTM and CDR2 ANQGSEA. After removal of 1 base from V and 0 bases from J, the junction contained 9 bases not matched to a gene. CDR3 length equals 17 residues.

The CDR3 loop reads CASSPPRWDGSNQPQHF. The CDR3 DNA reads as TGTGCCAGTAGTCCTCCCAGGTGGGATGGGAGCAATCAGCCCCAGCATTTT. This chain links TRBV19 with TRBJ1-5; no reliable D call. Germline lookup yields CDR1 LNHDA and CDR2 SQIVND (reference sequence). V was clipped by 5 bases and J by 1 base, with 18 bases between them. This CDR3 has 17 amino acids.

This chain joins TRBV5-1 and TRBJ2-3; D may be TRBD2 (5 bases). Germline assignment: CDR1 SGHRS and CDR2 YFSETQ. The CDR3 contains 16 residues. The V and J ends lost 0 bases and 7 bases respectively, with 18 bases between them. This chain's CDR3 is CASSLEKVPGVNTQYF. The CDR3 coding sequence is TGCGCCAGCAGCTTGGAAAAGGTCCCCGGGGTTAATACGCAGTATTTT.

The chain employs TRBV21-1 and TRBJ2-7; the D segment call TRBD1 is taken from the table without a DNA check. TRBV21-1 constitutes a pseudogene. The CDR3 covers 12 residues. CDR3 region: CAGGDSSYEQYV. For the CDR3, the DNA is TGTGCCGGAGGGGACAGTTCCTACGAGCAGTACGTC.

The chain uses TRBV27 and TRBJ2-1, with a possible D match to TRBD1 (5 bases). Trimming shortened V by 4 bases and J by 0 bases, and 19 bases separated the two germline ends. Germline CDR1 is MNHEY and CDR2 is SMNVEV (reference sequence). The CDR3 runs 18 residues. In DNA, the CDR3 is TGTGCCAGCAGTTCCTCCTTCAGGGTCCTCCGCTCCTACAATGAGCAGTTCTTC. This encodes CASSSSFRVLRSYNEQFF.

V gene TRBV19 combines with J gene TRBJ1-1; tentative D call: TRBD1 (6 bases). Trimming took 0 bases from V and 1 from J, leaving 12 bases between them. The length of the CDR3 is 16 residues. Per germline, CDR1 LNHDA and CDR2 SQIVND (reference sequence). This CDR3 is CASSIDRQDTNTEAFF. The CDR3 DNA follows: TGTGCCAGTAGTATAGACCGACAGGACACGAACACTGAAGCTTTCTTT.

The chain joins TRBV19 to TRBJ2-3; unclear D gene. CDR3 size: 15 residues. Trimming left V 7 bases short and J 2 bases short, with 16 bases between. Germline V gene sequence: CDR1 LNHDA, CDR2 SQIVND (reference sequence). CDR3 bases: TGTGCCAGTAAGATTTCGGCTAGGATCACAGATACGCAGTATTTT. Encoded protein: CASKISARITDTQYF.

The count of this clone is one. The rearrangement joins TRBV5-1 to TRBJ2-2; D possibly corresponds to TRBD2 (6 bases). The CDR3 runs 16 residues. Germline CDR1 SGHRS, CDR2 YFSETQ. Deletions cut 0 bases from V and 4 bases from J, with 13 bases between. In DNA, the CDR3 is TGCGCCAGCAGCTTGGCTTCGGGAGAGATCACCGGGGAGCTGTTTTTT. It yields the protein CASSLASGEITGELFF.

V is TRBV7-8 and J is TRBJ2-1; TRBD2 matches at 7 bases. After removal of 2 bases from V and 4 bases from J, the junction contained 8 bases not matched to a gene. Germline CDR1 SGHVS, CDR2 FQNEAQ. This CDR3 is built from 16 residues. The CDR3 DNA is TGTGCCAGCAGCTTAATGGCGATAGCGGGTTACAATGAGCAGTTCTTC. It specifies CASSLMAIAGYNEQFF.

The rearrangement links TRBV18 to TRBJ2-3; D is perhaps TRBD2 (6 bases). From germline, CDR1 is KGHSH and CDR2 LQKENI. This CDR3 has 15 amino acids. V lost 3 bases and J lost 2, with 12 bases in between. The DNA of the CDR3 is TGTGCCAGCTCACCGCCTCTAGCGTACACAGATACGCAGTATTTT. This gives the protein CASSPPLAYTDTQYF.

This clone was counted once. The genes are TRBV14 and TRBJ2-2, with D perhaps matching TRBD1 (6 bases). Germline assignment: CDR1 SGHDN and CDR2 FVKESK. The V end was cut by 4 bases, the J end by 6 bases, with 21 bases between. The length of the CDR3 is 17 residues. CDR3: CASSRQTRGPEAGELFF. DNA for the CDR3: TGTGCCAGCAGCCGACAAACCAGGGGACCTGAGGCCGGGGAGCTGTTTTTT. The full variable domain, with the rest looked up from reference TRBV14 and TRBJ2-2, is EAGVTQFPSHSVIEKGQTVTLRCDPISGHDNLYWYRRVMGKEIKFLLHFVKESKQDESGMPNNRFLAERTGGTYSTLKVQPAELEDSGVYFCASSRQTRGPEAGELFFGEGSRLTVL.